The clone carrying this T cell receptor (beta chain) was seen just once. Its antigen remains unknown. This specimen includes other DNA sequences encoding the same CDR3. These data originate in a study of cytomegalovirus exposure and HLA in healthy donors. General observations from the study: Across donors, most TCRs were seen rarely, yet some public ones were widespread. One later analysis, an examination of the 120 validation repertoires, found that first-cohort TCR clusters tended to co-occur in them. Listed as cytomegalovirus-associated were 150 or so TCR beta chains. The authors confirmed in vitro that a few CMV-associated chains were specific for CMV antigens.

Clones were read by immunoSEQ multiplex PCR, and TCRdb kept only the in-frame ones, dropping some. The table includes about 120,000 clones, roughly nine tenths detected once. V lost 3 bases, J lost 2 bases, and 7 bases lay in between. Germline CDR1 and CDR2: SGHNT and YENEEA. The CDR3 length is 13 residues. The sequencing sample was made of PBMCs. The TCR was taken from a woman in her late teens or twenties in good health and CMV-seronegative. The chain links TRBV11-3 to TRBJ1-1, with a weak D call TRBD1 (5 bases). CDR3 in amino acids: CASSFTGNTEAFF. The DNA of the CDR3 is TGTGCCAGCAGCTTTACAGGAAACACTGAAGCTTTCTTT.